Described below is a single T cell receptor (beta chain) sequence and its context. Original handling: Using reference gene primer amplification, nucleated cell counts were estimated. Assay: immunoSEQ multiplex PCR; the TCRdb copy retains only in-frame clones and omits some. V, J and clone size derive from that table, while D and trimming were established from the DNA sequence. The repertoire holds some 130,000 clones, with 79% as singletons. This sample was taken from a study of blood T cell repertoires in COVID-19. Sequenced input: peripheral blood. This clonotype was obtained from a woman aged 80 or older with acute or convalescent COVID-19.

The DNA of the CDR3 is TGTGCCAGCAGCCGGGAAGGGACAGGGAGGGAGACCCAGTACTTC. Translating gives CASSREGTGRETQYF. The V and J genes are TRBV4-2 and TRBJ2-5, with 9 positions matching TRBD1. V shed 4 bases and J 5 bases; nucleotides not matched to a gene: 8. Germline V lookup: CDR1 LGHNA, CDR2 YNFKEQ. This CDR3 is built from 15 residues.